This is a list of T cell receptor beta chains from one sample in a study of T-cell reconstitution after alpha-beta-depleted transplantation in children. TCRdb re-analysed the PCR reads in MiXCR, keeping a single row per CDR3 protein. The sample has some 120,000 distinct CDR3 sequences, around 9.8% seen once. Sequenced here: PBMCs, mostly from graft donor cells, sampled 180 days after TCRalphabeta/CD19-depleted stem cell transplant. The receptors were sampled from a girl under two years old who had a stem cell transplant for combined immunodeficiency, so the T cells may come from the graft donor. CDR3s include the opening cysteine and the closing phenylalanine or tryptophan. Each record gives: D gene, V gene, CDR3 length, clone size, J gene, CDR3 DNA, CDR3 protein. D genes are given only for firm matches. Not every row has a clone size; where given, it reads once, few, many or a size class.

D: .; V: TRBV7-9; length: 12; size: .; J: TRBJ2-7; DNA: TGTGCCAGCAGGGGTTCCTACTACGAGCAGTACTTC; CDR3: CASRGSYYEQYF
D: .; V: TRBV20-1; length: 14; size: .; J: TRBJ1-2; DNA: TGCAGTGCTGGGTCGGTGTGCCGCGAAGAGGGCTACACCTTC; CDR3: CSAGSVCREEGYTF
D: .; V: TRBV20-1; length: 13; size: few; J: TRBJ1-1; DNA: TGCAGTGCCAAGCGCAGGGGCGCTCCTGAAGCTTTCTTT; CDR3: CSAKRRGAPEAFF
D: TRBD2; V: TRBV20-1; length: 16; size: many; J: TRBJ2-3; DNA: TGCAGTGCTAATGGCGGGGGGGCCCCAAGCACAGATACGCAGTATTTT; CDR3: CSANGGGAPSTDTQYF
D: .; V: TRBV27; length: 14; size: .; J: TRBJ2-3; DNA: TGTGCCAGCAGTCCCCTCGAGTCCGGAGATACGCAGTATTTT; CDR3: CASSPLESGDTQYF
D: .; V: TRBV5-1; length: 16; size: .; J: TRBJ2-7; DNA: TGCGCCAGCAGCTTGGGGGGGGCAACTTCTTTCTACGAGCAGTACTTC; CDR3: CASSLGGATSFYEQYF
D: .; V: TRBV6-2/TRBV6-3; length: 11; size: .; J: TRBJ2-1; DNA: TGTGCCAGCACCAACACTAATGAGCAGTTCTTC; CDR3: CASTNTNEQFF
D: .; V: TRBV5-1; length: 16; size: few; J: TRBJ1-2; DNA: TGCGCCAGCAGCTTGGAGCGGACAGTCTCTTCCTATGGCTACACCTTC; CDR3: CASSLERTVSSYGYTF
D: .; V: TRBV27; length: 13; size: many; J: TRBJ2-1; DNA: TGTGCCAGCAGCCAAATATCGCGGAATGAGCAGTTCTTC; CDR3: CASSQISRNEQFF
D: .; V: TRBV20-1; length: 12; size: few; J: TRBJ2-7; DNA: TGCAGTGCCGCCCTTGGGGACCACGAGCAGTACTTC; CDR3: CSAALGDHEQYF
D: TRBD2; V: TRBV10-3; length: 16; size: .; J: TRBJ2-3; DNA: TGTGCCATCAGTCCTGTAGCGGGACTTAGCACAGATACGCAGTATTTT; CDR3: CAISPVAGLSTDTQYF
D: .; V: TRBV5-8; length: 15; size: few; J: TRBJ1-5; DNA: TGTGCCAGCAGCTTGAGGTCTCCAAGCAATCAGCCCCAGCATTTT; CDR3: CASSLRSPSNQPQHF
D: .; V: TRBV2; length: 12; size: .; J: TRBJ2-1; DNA: TGTGCCAGCAGTCGGGAGAGCAATGAGCAGTTCTTC; CDR3: CASSRESNEQFF
D: TRBD1; V: TRBV7-3; length: 14; size: few; J: TRBJ2-1; DNA: TGTGCCAGCAGCTCCACAGGGGGGAGAGATGAGCAGTTCTTC; CDR3: CASSSTGGRDEQFF
D: .; V: TRBV12-3/TRBV12-4; length: 15; size: many; J: TRBJ2-4; DNA: TGTGCCAGCAGTTTAAGTTTTGACAGAGAAAACATTCAGTACTTC; CDR3: CASSLSFDRENIQYF
D: .; V: TRBV6-2/TRBV6-3; length: 14; size: few; J: TRBJ1-1; DNA: TGTGCCAGCAGGCTCGGGCGGACGAACACTGAAGCTTTCTTT; CDR3: CASRLGRTNTEAFF
D: .; V: TRBV29-1; length: 13; size: few; J: TRBJ2-7; DNA: TGCAGCTCGCTGATTGGGGGGAACTCTCAGCGGATCTTC; CDR3: CSSLIGGNSQRIF
D: TRBD1; V: TRBV29-1; length: 13; size: .; J: TRBJ2-7; DNA: TGCAGCGCCTCGGGACAGGGGGGCCACGAGCAGTACTTC; CDR3: CSASGQGGHEQYF
D: .; V: TRBV10-3; length: 16; size: .; J: TRBJ1-2; DNA: TGTGCCATCAGTGAAGGGGCCCCTGGGCTTAACTATGGCTACACCTTC; CDR3: CAISEGAPGLNYGYTF
D: TRBD2; V: TRBV4-2; length: 19; size: .; J: TRBJ2-5; DNA: TGTGCCAGCAGCCCGAGGCGGGGGGCGCTTTTCTTCTTCTCTGGGACCCAGTACTTC; CDR3: CASSPRRGALFFFSGTQYF
D: TRBD2; V: TRBV12-3/TRBV12-4; length: 17; size: .; J: TRBJ2-3; DNA: TGTGCCAGCGCCCTAAGGGCACTAGCGGGGGTGCAAGATACGCAGTATTTT; CDR3: CASALRALAGVQDTQYF
D: .; V: TRBV11-2; length: 15; size: .; J: TRBJ2-1; DNA: TGTGCCAGCAGCTTAGGGGCAGGGGATTACAATGAGCAGTTCTTC; CDR3: CASSLGAGDYNEQFF
D: .; V: TRBV7-8; length: 14; size: .; J: TRBJ2-7; DNA: TGTGCCAGCAGCTTAGGAGCAAGCGGATACGAGCAGTACTTC; CDR3: CASSLGASGYEQYF
D: TRBD1; V: TRBV11-3; length: 13; size: few; J: TRBJ2-1; DNA: TGTGCCAGCACCCTGGAAGGGACAGGTGAGCAGTTCTTC; CDR3: CASTLEGTGEQFF
D: TRBD2; V: TRBV7-2; length: 17; size: .; J: TRBJ2-3; DNA: TGTGCCAGCAGCTTAGGCCCAGGAGCGGGAAGCACAGATACGCAGTATTTT; CDR3: CASSLGPGAGSTDTQYF
D: .; V: TRBV20-1; length: 12; size: few; J: TRBJ1-2; DNA: TGCAGTGCTAGGCCCTCCTACTATGGCTACACCTTC; CDR3: CSARPSYYGYTF
D: .; V: TRBV6-5; length: 15; size: .; J: TRBJ1-5; DNA: TGTGCCAGCAGTTACGGAATGAATAGCAATCAGCCCCAGCATTTT; CDR3: CASSYGMNSNQPQHF
D: .; V: TRBV4-3; length: 15; size: .; J: TRBJ1-6; DNA: TGCGCCAGCAGTCCGGGAGGGTATGATGGTTCACCCCTCCACTTT; CDR3: CASSPGGYDGSPLHF
D: .; V: TRBV5-1; length: 13; size: .; J: TRBJ2-7; DNA: TGCGCCACCCGACTAGAGGAGTCCTACGAGCAGTACTTC; CDR3: CATRLEESYEQYF
D: TRBD1; V: TRBV29-1; length: 15; size: .; J: TRBJ2-1; DNA: TGCAGCGCTCAAGACGGGACAGGGTTATACAATGAGCAGTTCTTC; CDR3: CSAQDGTGLYNEQFF
D: TRBD2; V: TRBV7-3; length: 17; size: few; J: TRBJ2-2; DNA: TGTGCCAGCAGCTTATCCCCGCTAGCGGTCCTTAGCGGGGAGCTGTTTTTT; CDR3: CASSLSPLAVLSGELFF
D: .; V: TRBV28; length: 16; size: .; J: TRBJ2-1; DNA: TGTGCCAGCAGTCACACTGGGGGGCCGTCCTACAATGAGCAGTTCTTC; CDR3: CASSHTGGPSYNEQFF
D: .; V: TRBV7-9; length: 13; size: few; J: TRBJ2-7; DNA: TGTGCCAGCAGCTTAAGGGTTAACTACGAGCAGTACTTC; CDR3: CASSLRVNYEQYF
D: .; V: TRBV5-1; length: 13; size: few; J: TRBJ2-5; DNA: TGCGCCAGCAGCTTAAGGCACTCGGAGACCCAGTACTTC; CDR3: CASSLRHSETQYF
D: .; V: TRBV11-2; length: 18; size: few; J: TRBJ2-7; DNA: TGTGCCAGCAGCTTACAGTCAACAGGAACCAGTCTTCCCTACGAGCAGTACTTC; CDR3: CASSLQSTGTSLPYEQYF
D: TRBD1; V: TRBV12-3/TRBV12-4; length: 16; size: .; J: TRBJ1-1; DNA: TGTGCCAGCAGTTTGCTCCTAAGGGACAGGAACACTGAAGCTTTCTTT; CDR3: CASSLLLRDRNTEAFF
D: TRBD1; V: TRBV12-3/TRBV12-4; length: 15; size: .; J: TRBJ1-6; DNA: TGTGCCAGCACCGCTTCGGGGACAGGAAGTTCACCCCTCCACTTT; CDR3: CASTASGTGSSPLHF
D: .; V: TRBV6-2/TRBV6-3; length: 12; size: few; J: TRBJ2-1; DNA: TGTGCCAGCAGTGTCACGTACAATGAGCAGTTCTTC; CDR3: CASSVTYNEQFF
D: TRBD1; V: TRBV27; length: 13; size: .; J: TRBJ1-2; DNA: TGTGCCAGCAAGCTAGGGGGCGTAGGTGGCTACACCTTC; CDR3: CASKLGGVGGYTF
D: TRBD1; V: TRBV12-3/TRBV12-4; length: 16; size: .; J: TRBJ2-7; DNA: TGTGCCAGCAGTTCCGGGACAGGGAAGGTTGTCTACGAGCAGTACTTC; CDR3: CASSSGTGKVVYEQYF
D: TRBD2; V: TRBV20-1; length: 15; size: few; J: TRBJ2-3; DNA: TGCAGTGCCCAAAACTGGCTAGCGGGGCAAGATACGCAGTATTTT; CDR3: CSAQNWLAGQDTQYF
D: .; V: TRBV12-3/TRBV12-4; length: 13; size: many; J: TRBJ1-5; DNA: TGTGCCATCTGCAACCATAGCAATCAGCCCCAGCATTTT; CDR3: CAICNHSNQPQHF